The rows below give T cell receptor beta chains drawn from one sample of a study of Graves' ophthalmopathy and Graves' hyperthyroidism. TCRdb re-called the multiplex PCR reads with MiXCR, one entry per CDR3 protein. The sample holds 350,000 or so distinct CDR3 sequences, under 20% seen once. Sequenced material: peripheral blood. The receptors shown here come from an adult man with Graves' ophthalmopathy. CDR3s leave out the opening cysteine and the closing phenylalanine or tryptophan.

V gene	J gene	CDR3 protein
TRBV18	TRBJ2-7	ASSGTGSGEQY
TRBV20-1	TRBJ1-1	RGPLEAF
TRBV6-2/TRBV6-3	TRBJ1-1	ASSYGHLKAEAF
TRBV28	TRBJ1-6	ASLTDRYSPLH
TRBV20-1	TRBJ2-6	SASGGVGISGANVLT
TRBV12-3/TRBV12-4	TRBJ1-2	ASSPPGTGALVDGYT
TRBV7-2	TRBJ2-7	ASSLRLSEQY
TRBV6-1	TRBJ2-7	ASRENFRGRTYEQY
TRBV3-1	TRBJ1-1	ASSQDNRNTEAF
TRBV20-1	TRBJ2-7	SATSGVAIYEQY
TRBV15	TRBJ2-3	ATSSGTLASTDTQY
TRBV7-2	TRBJ2-2	ASDVGQGEYGELF
TRBV20-1	TRBJ2-6	SASAPGQGQSGANVLT
TRBV7-8	TRBJ2-7	ASSHTGYEQY
TRBV12-3/TRBV12-4	TRBJ2-2	ASSFFGLNTGELF
TRBV28	TRBJ2-5	ASRSDHQETQY
TRBV28	TRBJ1-5	ASSLRGWDGSNQPQH
TRBV15	TRBJ2-5	ATSRDVSAQETQY
TRBV4-2	TRBJ1-2	ASSHSIGQGEYGYT
TRBV15	TRBJ2-7	ATSPGGGPPYEQY
TRBV19	TRBJ1-2	ASSTRWQDYGYT
TRBV12-3/TRBV12-4	TRBJ1-6	ASSSSPLSSSPLH
TRBV6-4	TRBJ1-1	ASSATGSTEAF
TRBV6-5	TRBJ1-3	ASSFTGPSGNTIY